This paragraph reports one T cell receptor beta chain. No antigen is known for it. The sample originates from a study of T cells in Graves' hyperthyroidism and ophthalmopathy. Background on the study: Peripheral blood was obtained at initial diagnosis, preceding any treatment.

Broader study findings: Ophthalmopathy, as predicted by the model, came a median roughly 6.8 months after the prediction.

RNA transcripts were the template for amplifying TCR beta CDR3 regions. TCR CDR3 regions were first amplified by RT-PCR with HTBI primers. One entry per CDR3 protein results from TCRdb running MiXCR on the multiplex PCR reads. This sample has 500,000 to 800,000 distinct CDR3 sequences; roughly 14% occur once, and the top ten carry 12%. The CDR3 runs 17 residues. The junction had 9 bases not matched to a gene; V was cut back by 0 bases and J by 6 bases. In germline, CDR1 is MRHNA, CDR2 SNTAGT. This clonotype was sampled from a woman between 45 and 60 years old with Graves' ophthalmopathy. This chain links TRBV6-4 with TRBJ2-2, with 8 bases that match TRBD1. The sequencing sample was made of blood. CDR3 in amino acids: CASSDSIGQGSPGELFF. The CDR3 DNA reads TGTGCCAGCAGTGACTCGATCGGACAGGGTAGCCCCGGGGAGCTGTTTTTT.